Listed below are T cell receptor beta chains from one sample, sequenced in a study of cytomegalovirus exposure and HLA in healthy donors. Clones were read by immunoSEQ multiplex PCR, and TCRdb kept only the in-frame ones, dropping some. In the table there are about 120,000 clones, 50% to 65% of which are singletons. The source material was PBMCs. Receptors originate from a man in his forties in good health and CMV-seropositive. Each CDR3 is given with its conserved first and last residue. D genes are given only for firm matches. The size field is filled for only some rows; it gives once, few, many or a size class.

size | D | J | V | CDR3 | DNA
few | TRBD1 | TRBJ1-2 | TRBV18 | CASSPPGTVANYGYTF | TGTGCCAGCTCACCACCGGGGACAGTAGCTAACTATGGCTACACCTTC
- | TRBD1 | TRBJ1-2 | TRBV7-2 | CASSLAGGQAPSYYGYTF | TGTGCCAGCAGCTTAGCGGGAGGACAGGCACCATCGTACTATGGCTACACCTTC
- | TRBD2 | TRBJ2-7 | TRBV9 | CASSPGGGFREQYF | TGTGCCAGCAGTCCAGGCGGGGGGTTTCGCGAGCAGTACTTC
- | TRBD1 | TRBJ2-5 | TRBV28 | CASRQGGHRTETQYF | TGTGCCAGCAGACAAGGGGGCCATAGGACGGAGACCCAGTACTTC
once | TRBD1 | TRBJ1-2 | TRBV13 | CASSPGTGRTYYGYTF | TGTGCCAGCAGCCCAGGGACAGGGCGGACCTACTATGGCTACACCTTC
- | - | TRBJ2-1 | TRBV7-9 | CASSLDDRKQFF | TGTGCCAGCAGCTTAGATGACAGGAAGCAGTTCTTC
- | - | TRBJ2-7 | TRBV5-4 | CASSLDYRSYEQYF | TGTGCCAGCAGCTTGGACTACCGCTCCTACGAGCAGTACTTC
once | TRBD1 | TRBJ1-1 | TRBV30 | CAWRGGQWGTEAFF | TGTGCCTGGAGGGGGGGACAGTGGGGGACTGAAGCTTTCTTT
- | TRBD2 | TRBJ2-7 | TRBV19 | CASSIGTNLNYEQYF | TGTGCCAGTAGTATCGGGACTAACTTGAACTACGAGCAGTACTTC
- | TRBD2 | TRBJ2-4 | TRBV19 | CASSIDGVAGGINIQYF | TGTGCCAGTAGTATAGATGGAGTAGCGGGGGGGATAAACATTCAGTACTTC
- | - | TRBJ2-3 | TRBV21-1 | CASHSGPSLTDTQYF | TGTGCCAGCCACTCGGGTCCGTCACTCACAGATACGCAGTATTTT
- | TRBD1 | TRBJ2-1 | TRBV5-1 | CASRTTGGKNEQFF | TGCGCCAGCAGAACTACAGGGGGCAAGAATGAGCAGTTCTTC
few | - | TRBJ1-1 | TRBV7-2 | CASRLQGPMNTEAFF | TGTGCCAGCAGATTACAGGGTCCAATGAACACTGAAGCTTTCTTT
- | TRBD2 | TRBJ2-3 | TRBV11-3 | CASSLRTSGCITDTQYF | TGTGCCAGCAGCCTTAGGACTAGCGGGTGTATCACAGATACGCAGTATTTT
few | TRBD2 | TRBJ2-7 | TRBV2 | CASNGILAGGEQYF | TGTGCCAGCAACGGAATACTAGCGGGGGGCGAGCAGTACTTC
- | - | TRBJ2-2 | TRBV7-9 | CASSTHGAGELFF | TGTGCCAGCAGCACCCACGGGGCCGGGGAGCTGTTTTTT
- | TRBD2 | TRBJ2-7 | TRBV5-1 | CASSFTSGRAGNEQYF | TGCGCCAGCAGCTTCACTAGCGGGAGGGCTGGGAACGAGCAGTACTTC
few | - | TRBJ2-7 | TRBV28 | CASSSARTYEQYF | TGTGCCAGCAGTTCGGCCAGGACCTACGAGCAGTACTTC
- | - | TRBJ2-4 | TRBV19 | CASSIWAPKAKNIQYF | TGTGCCAGTAGTATCTGGGCACCCAAAGCCAAAAACATTCAGTACTTC
- | TRBD2 | TRBJ2-5 | TRBV4-2 | CASSRGLADQETQYF | TGTGCCAGCAGCCGCGGACTAGCGGATCAAGAGACCCAGTACTTC
- | - | TRBJ1-4 | TRBV11-2 | CASSAAGEEKLFF | TGTGCCAGCAGCGCGGCCGGGGAAGAAAAACTGTTTTTT
- | - | TRBJ1-1 | TRBV6-5 | CASSYSPGVRTEAFF | TGTGCCAGCAGTTATAGCCCGGGTGTCCGCACTGAAGCTTTCTTT
- | TRBD2 | TRBJ2-3 | TRBV10-2 | CASSSPSGGHTDTQYF | TGCGCCAGCAGTTCACCTAGCGGGGGGCACACAGATACGCAGTATTTT
- | TRBD2 | TRBJ2-2 | TRBV4-2 | CASSPSGGNTGELFF | TGTGCCAGCAGTCCTAGCGGGGGGAACACCGGGGAGCTGTTTTTT
- | TRBD2 | TRBJ2-7 | TRBV5-4 | CASSLGTSGAYEQYF | TGTGCCAGCAGCTTGGGGACTAGCGGAGCCTACGAGCAGTACTTC
once | TRBD2 | TRBJ2-3 | TRBV27 | CASSLATGLAPTDTQYF | TGTGCCAGCAGTTTGGCTACGGGACTAGCCCCAACAGATACGCAGTATTTT
- | TRBD1 | TRBJ1-5 | TRBV28 | CASSLLGTGSGDQPQHF | TGTGCCAGCAGCCTCCTCGGGACAGGGTCAGGGGATCAGCCCCAGCATTTT
- | TRBD1 | TRBJ2-3 | TRBV2 | CASSLDRARADTQYF | TGTGCCAGCAGTTTGGACAGGGCGAGGGCAGATACGCAGTATTTT
- | TRBD2 | TRBJ2-7 | TRBV5-4 | CASSLRLAGSYEQYF | TGTGCCAGCAGCTTAAGGCTAGCGGGCTCCTACGAGCAGTACTTC
- | - | TRBJ2-7 | TRBV29-1 | CSVESTDVNSYEQYF | TGCAGCGTTGAGTCGACAGACGTCAATTCCTACGAGCAGTACTTC
- | - | TRBJ1-1 | TRBV28 | CASSQRGIFLGGRGFAEAFF | TGTGCCAGCAGTCAGCGCGGAATTTTTCTAGGGGGTCGTGGGTTCGCTGAAGCTTTCTTT
- | TRBD1 | TRBJ1-2 | TRBV6-5 | CATLRGSNYGYTF | TGTGCCACCCTCAGGGGGAGTAACTATGGCTACACCTTC
once | - | TRBJ1-5 | TRBV5-1 | CASSDQPFGEANQPQHF | TGCGCCAGCAGCGACCAGCCCTTTGGGGAGGCCAATCAGCCCCAGCATTTT
- | - | TRBJ2-2 | TRBV7-8 | CASSLRFNTGELFF | TGTGCCAGCAGCCTAAGATTCAACACCGGGGAGCTGTTTTTT
- | TRBD1 | TRBJ1-2 | TRBV6-9 | CASSFIRDRFYGYNF | TGTGCCAGCAGTTTCATCCGGGACAGGTTCTATGGCTACAACTTC
- | - | TRBJ2-7 | TRBV7-2 | CASSFKREDYEQYF | TGTGCCAGCAGCTTCAAAAGGGAGGACTACGAGCAGTACTTC
- | - | TRBJ2-2 | TRBV19 | CASSLAGAGTGELFF | TGTGCCAGTAGCCTGGCGGGGGCGGGCACCGGGGAGCTGTTTTTT
- | TRBD2 | TRBJ2-7 | TRBV6-5 | CASRPGLAAAYEQYF | TGTGCCAGCAGACCCGGACTAGCGGCCGCCTACGAGCAGTACTTC
few | TRBD1 | TRBJ2-5 | TRBV6-6 | CASRRTGGQETQYF | TGTGCCAGCAGGCGGACAGGGGGCCAAGAGACCCAGTACTTC
few | - | TRBJ2-1 | TRBV27 | CASSTYRESSYNEQFF | TGTGCCAGCAGTACCTACAGGGAAAGCTCCTACAATGAGCAGTTCTTC
- | TRBD1 | TRBJ2-5 | TRBV5-6 | CASSPTGWRKETQYF | TGTGCCAGCAGCCCGACAGGGTGGCGTAAGGAGACCCAGTACTTC
- | - | TRBJ2-7 | TRBV6-1 | CASSEAAGRGYLHYEQYF | TGTGCCAGCAGTGAAGCGGCTGGCAGGGGTTACCTCCACTACGAGCAGTACTTC
- | - | TRBJ1-1 | TRBV7-2 | CASSLFAKTEAFF | TGTGCCAGCAGCTTATTCGCTAAGACTGAAGCTTTCTTT
- | TRBD1 | TRBJ1-3 | TRBV28 | CASSLGTGIGNTIYF | TGTGCCAGCAGCCTGGGGACAGGGATTGGAAACACCATATATTTT
- | TRBD2 | TRBJ2-3 | TRBV6-4 | CASKPAGSTDTQYF | TGTGCCAGCAAGCCAGCGGGAAGCACAGATACGCAGTATTTT